This T cell receptor beta chain came from a study of shared clonotypes between healthy human individuals. This CDR3 has 15 amino acids. Germline loops: CDR1 MNHEY, CDR2 SMNVEV (reference sequence). The V end lost 0 bases, the J end lost 3 bases, and 12 bases lay between the germline ends. TCRdb keeps only in-frame clones here, not all; method: immunoSEQ multiplex PCR. The table includes some 470,000 clones, around 78% detected once. All of the donors resided in Nashville, Tennessee, and each was a Caucasian adult. Sequences were obtained from PBMCs. The origin of this receptor is a woman between 40 and 55 years old in good health. Some clones in this sample may be carry-over from other donors' samples. This sequence joins TRBV27 and TRBJ2-7; D is possibly TRBD2 (6 bases). CDR3 region: CASSLSRGVIYEQYF. The CDR3 bases are TGTGCCAGCAGTTTATCGCGCGGGGTAATCTACGAGCAGTACTTC.